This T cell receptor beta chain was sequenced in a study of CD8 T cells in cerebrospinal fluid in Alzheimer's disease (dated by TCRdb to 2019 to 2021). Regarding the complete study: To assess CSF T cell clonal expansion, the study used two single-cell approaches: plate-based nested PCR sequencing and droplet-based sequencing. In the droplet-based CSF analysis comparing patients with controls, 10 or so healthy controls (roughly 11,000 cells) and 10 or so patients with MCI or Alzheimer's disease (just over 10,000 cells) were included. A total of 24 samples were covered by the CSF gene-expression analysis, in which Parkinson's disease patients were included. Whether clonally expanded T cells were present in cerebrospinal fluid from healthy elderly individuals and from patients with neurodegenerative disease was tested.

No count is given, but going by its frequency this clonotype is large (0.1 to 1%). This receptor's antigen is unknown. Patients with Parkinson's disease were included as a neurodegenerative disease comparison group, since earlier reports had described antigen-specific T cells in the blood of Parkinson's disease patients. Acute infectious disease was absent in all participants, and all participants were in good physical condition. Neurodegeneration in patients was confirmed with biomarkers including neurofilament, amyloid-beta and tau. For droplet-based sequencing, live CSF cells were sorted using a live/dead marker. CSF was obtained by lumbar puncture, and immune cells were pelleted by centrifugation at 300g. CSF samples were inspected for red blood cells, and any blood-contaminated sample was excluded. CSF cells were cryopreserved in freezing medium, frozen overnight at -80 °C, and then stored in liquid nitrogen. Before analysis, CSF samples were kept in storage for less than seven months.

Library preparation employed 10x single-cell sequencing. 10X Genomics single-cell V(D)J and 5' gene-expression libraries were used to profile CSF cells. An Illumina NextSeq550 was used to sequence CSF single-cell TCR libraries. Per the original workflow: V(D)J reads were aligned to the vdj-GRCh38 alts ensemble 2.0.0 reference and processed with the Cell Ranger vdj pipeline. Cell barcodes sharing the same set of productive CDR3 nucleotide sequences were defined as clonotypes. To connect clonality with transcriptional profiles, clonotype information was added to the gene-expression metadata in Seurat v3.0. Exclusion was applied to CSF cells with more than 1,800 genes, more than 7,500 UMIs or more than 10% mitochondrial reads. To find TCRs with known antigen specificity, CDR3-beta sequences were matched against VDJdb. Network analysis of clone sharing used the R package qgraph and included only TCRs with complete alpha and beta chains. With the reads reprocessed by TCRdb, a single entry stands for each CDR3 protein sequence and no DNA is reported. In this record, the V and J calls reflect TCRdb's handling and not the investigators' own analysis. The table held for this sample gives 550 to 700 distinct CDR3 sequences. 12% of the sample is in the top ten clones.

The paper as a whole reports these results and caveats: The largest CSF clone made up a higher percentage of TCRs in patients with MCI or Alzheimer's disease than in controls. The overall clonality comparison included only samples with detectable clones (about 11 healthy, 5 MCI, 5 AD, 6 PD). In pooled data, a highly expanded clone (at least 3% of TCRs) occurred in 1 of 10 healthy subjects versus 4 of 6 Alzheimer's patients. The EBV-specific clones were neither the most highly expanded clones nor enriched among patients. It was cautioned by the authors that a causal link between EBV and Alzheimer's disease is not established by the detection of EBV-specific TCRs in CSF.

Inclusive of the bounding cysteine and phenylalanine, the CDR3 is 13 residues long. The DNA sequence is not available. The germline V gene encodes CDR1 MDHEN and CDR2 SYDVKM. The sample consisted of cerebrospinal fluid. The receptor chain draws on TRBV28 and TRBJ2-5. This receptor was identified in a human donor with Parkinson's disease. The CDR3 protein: CASSPQYQETQYF.